This TCR beta chain was recovered during a study of blood T cell repertoires in COVID-19. The overall study: There were acute and convalescent COVID-19 samples, and they came from the United States, Italy and Spain. Sources were T cells, B-cell-depleted T cells, or PBMCs; the material itself was cDNA or gDNA.

Per the original methods: Counts of nucleated cells, estimated from reference gene primer amplification, were obtained. Clones were read by immunoSEQ multiplex PCR, and TCRdb kept only the in-frame ones, dropping some. That table furnishes V, J and clone size, whereas the DNA furnished D and trimming. The table includes 10,000 to 15,000 clones, 75% to 85% detected once. CDR1 and CDR2 from the germline V gene are SSHAT and FNYEAQ (reference sequence). This CDR3 spans 13 amino acids. The source is a man in his forties with active or convalescent COVID-19. This sequence joins TRBV7-7 and TRBJ2-2; D may be TRBD1 (6 bases). The sequencing sample was made of peripheral blood. Here the CDR3 DNA reads TGTGCAAAATCCGAGGGGGTTGGCGGGGAGCTGTTTTTT. As protein: CAKSEGVGGELFF.